These T cell receptor beta chains were read from a single sample in a study of T-cell memory formation after mild COVID-19. From the 5' RACE reads, TCRdb called clonotypes with MiXCR, one entry per CDR3 protein. The profile shows approximately 560,000 distinct CDR3 sequences, 15% to 20% of them singletons. Sequencing used PBMCs or a T cell subset sorted from them (not recorded which). These receptors originate from an adult woman who had mild COVID-19 (a few samples of this study predate the infection). Cell type and time point are not known. Each CDR3 is given with its conserved first and last residue. The D gene is left open where the match is weak. Only part of the rows carry a size: once, few, many, or a class if the clone is expanded.

clone size | J gene | V gene | D gene | CDR3 DNA | CDR3 protein
. | TRBJ2-5 | TRBV12-3/TRBV12-4 | . | TGTGCCAGCAGTCCTTTTAGGAGTTGGGAGACCCAGTACTTC | CASSPFRSWETQYF
few | TRBJ1-2 | TRBV5-1 | . | TGCGCCAGCAGCTTGGTTGGACAGCTTAACTATGGCTACACCTTC | CASSLVGQLNYGYTF
many | TRBJ2-1 | TRBV5-5 | . | TGTGCCAGCAGCCCGCTAGGCGATGAGCAGTTCTTC | CASSPLGDEQFF
. | TRBJ1-2 | TRBV20-1 | . | TGCAGTGCTAGAGACAGGGGAGATGATGGCTACACCTTC | CSARDRGDDGYTF
few | TRBJ1-1 | TRBV5-1 | . | TGCGCCAGCAGCTCGGGGCCAGGGTATAGCACTGAAGCTTTCTTT | CASSSGPGYSTEAFF
. | TRBJ2-2 | TRBV10-3 | TRBD1 | TGTGCCATCAGTGTCACCGGGACAGGGGGTACCGGGGAGCTGTTTTTT | CAISVTGTGGTGELFF
. | TRBJ2-7 | TRBV12-3/TRBV12-4 | . | TGTGCCAGCAGTCTCACCCTATTGGGGGGCCTTCCCTACAAGCAGTACTTC | CASSLTLLGGLPYKQYF
. | TRBJ2-7 | TRBV12-3/TRBV12-4 | TRBD2 | TGTGCCAGCAGCTGGACTAGCGGGGAAACCTACGAGCAGTACTTC | CASSWTSGETYEQYF
few | TRBJ2-1 | TRBV7-6 | TRBD2 | TGTGCCAGCAGCTCTATAGCGGGAGGGTACAATGAGCAGTTCTTC | CASSSIAGGYNEQFF
. | TRBJ2-7 | TRBV7-2 | . | TGTGCCAGCAGCTTGGACCGACCTCCTGGCGAGCAGTACTTC | CASSLDRPPGEQYF
. | TRBJ2-7 | TRBV6-2/TRBV6-3 | TRBD2 | TGTGCCCTTCGTGAAGCGGGAGGGCCACGGGAGCAGTACTTC | CALREAGGPREQYF
once | TRBJ1-1 | TRBV5-1 | . | TGCGCCAGCAGCCCGGGCGCAACAGAGAACACTGAAGCTTTCTTT | CASSPGATENTEAFF
. | TRBJ2-2 | TRBV28 | . | TGTGCCAGCACCTTGACGGGGATTAACACCGGGGAGCTGTTTTTT | CASTLTGINTGELFF
few | TRBJ2-1 | TRBV5-1 | . | TGCGCCAGCAGCCCAGAACCTGTTGACCTATACTACAATGAGCAGTTCTTC | CASSPEPVDLYYNEQFF
few | TRBJ2-1 | TRBV20-1 | TRBD2 | TGCAGTGCTGTACTAGCGGGGGCCCCCTTCTACAATGAGCAGTTCTTC | CSAVLAGAPFYNEQFF
. | TRBJ2-1 | TRBV19 | . | TGTGCCAGTAGTATACTCCGGGACATCGAGCAGTTCTTC | CASSILRDIEQFF
few | TRBJ2-5 | TRBV7-9 | . | TGTGCCAGCAGCTTAGGAATAACGTCCCTGGCGGCAAGCAATACCGATCAAGAGACCCAGTACTTC | CASSLGITSLAASNTDQETQYF
. | TRBJ2-1 | TRBV19 | . | TGTGCCAGTAGTATATCAGGGAAGGTGAATGAGCAGTTCTTC | CASSISGKVNEQFF
. | TRBJ2-3 | TRBV11-2 | . | TGTGCCAGCAGCGGCCGGACCTATGGGGGTGCAGATACGCAGTATTTT | CASSGRTYGGADTQYF
few | TRBJ2-1 | TRBV7-9 | TRBD2 | TGTGCCAGCAGCTCCACTCGGACTAGTAGTCCGAGCTCCTACAATGAGCAGTTCTTC | CASSSTRTSSPSSYNEQFF
few | TRBJ1-2 | TRBV4-2 | TRBD1 | TGTGCCAGCAGCCAAGAAGGCGGTGCGGACAGGATCTATGGCTACACCTTC | CASSQEGGADRIYGYTF
few | TRBJ2-5 | TRBV12-3/TRBV12-4 | TRBD2 | TGTGCCAGCAGTTTTTATAGTAGCGGGAGAGAGACCCAGTACTTC | CASSFYSSGRETQYF
few | TRBJ2-3 | TRBV20-1 | . | TGCAGTGCTCGAGAAGGTTACACAGATACGCAGTATTTT | CSAREGYTDTQYF
. | TRBJ2-3 | TRBV5-1 | . | TGCGCCAGCAGCCCGGGACGTTACACAGATACGCAGTATTTT | CASSPGRYTDTQYF
few | TRBJ2-5 | TRBV6-5 | TRBD1 | TGTGCCAGCAGTTACCGGACAGGGAGTGGGACCCAGTACTTC | CASSYRTGSGTQYF
few | TRBJ2-7 | TRBV27 | . | TGTGCCAGCAGTTTTCAGGGGATGGACGAGCAGTACTTC | CASSFQGMDEQYF
. | TRBJ2-7 | TRBV12-3/TRBV12-4 | . | TGTGCCAGCAGTCTCCGGTTCGAGCAGTACTTC | CASSLRFEQYF
many | TRBJ2-7 | TRBV20-1 | TRBD2 | TGCAGTGCTTCCCGGACTAGCGGGAGCCCCTACGAGCAGTACTTC | CSASRTSGSPYEQYF
. | TRBJ2-7 | TRBV5-5 | TRBD1 | TGTGCCAGCAGCTTGGCCGGGACAGATTACGAAGGGCAGTACTTC | CASSLAGTDYEGQYF
. | TRBJ2-1 | TRBV29-1 | . | TGCAGCGTGGATGTGGGGGGGGCGGTCTTC | CSVDVGGAVF
few | TRBJ1-1 | TRBV3-1 | TRBD1 | TGTGCCAGCAGCTGGGACAGGGGGAGGCCGAACACTGAAGCTTTCTTT | CASSWDRGRPNTEAFF
few | TRBJ2-2 | TRBV12-3/TRBV12-4 | . | TGTGCCAGCGCGTTAGCGGCGACCGGGGAGCTGTTTTTT | CASALAATGELFF
. | TRBJ2-7 | TRBV25-1 | TRBD2 | TGTGCCAGCAGTCCCTCTAGCGGGAGAGTCTACGAGCAGTACTTC | CASSPSSGRVYEQYF
. | TRBJ1-1 | TRBV6-6 | TRBD1 | TGTGCCAGCAACGGACAGGGCTCAACAGCTTTCTTT | CASNGQGSTAFF
. | TRBJ1-2 | TRBV7-2 | TRBD1 | TGTGCCAGCAGCTTAGTAGGGGGCCGCGGCTACACCTTC | CASSLVGGRGYTF
few | TRBJ1-1 | TRBV29-1 | . | TGCAGCGTTGAGAACAGCATGAACACTGAAGCTTTCTTT | CSVENSMNTEAFF
. | TRBJ2-1 | TRBV24-1 | TRBD1 | TGTGCCACCGGTAGGACGGGACAGGGGTCTAGCGGGTATTACAATGAGCAGTTCTTC | CATGRTGQGSSGYYNEQFF
. | TRBJ2-7 | TRBV20-1 | TRBD1 | TGCAGTGCTACTCCCGGAGCCGGGACAGGGGTCTACGAGCAGTACTTC | CSATPGAGTGVYEQYF
few | TRBJ1-2 | TRBV3-1 | TRBD1 | TGTGCCAGCAGCCAACGGGACAGGGATGGCTACACCTTC | CASSQRDRDGYTF
few | TRBJ1-4 | TRBV6-1 | TRBD1 | TGTGCCAGCAACCGGGACAGTCAAGAAAAACTGTTTTTT | CASNRDSQEKLFF
few | TRBJ2-7 | TRBV5-4 | . | TGTGCCAGCAGCTTGAGTCAGGGCACCTACGAGCAGTACTTC | CASSLSQGTYEQYF
few | TRBJ2-5 | TRBV12-3/TRBV12-4 | TRBD2 | TGTGCCAGCACCGCGAGCGGGACCCTTCAAGAGACCCAGTACTTC | CASTASGTLQETQYF
. | TRBJ1-2 | TRBV12-3/TRBV12-4 | . | TGTGCCAGCAGAATCGGGGCTTACTATGGCTACACCTTC | CASRIGAYYGYTF
few | TRBJ1-1 | TRBV11-2 | . | TGTGCCAGCAGCTTTAACGGGATGGGGGTGAACACTGAAGCTTTCTTT | CASSFNGMGVNTEAFF
. | TRBJ2-3 | TRBV24-1 | . | TGTGCCACCAGTGATTTGCAGGGAACGGATACGCAGTATTTT | CATSDLQGTDTQYF
. | TRBJ2-7 | TRBV27 | TRBD1 | TGTGCCAGCAGCCGAGCTGGACAGGGGGCGAGTTTTGGCTACGAGCAGTACTTC | CASSRAGQGASFGYEQYF
. | TRBJ2-5 | TRBV5-1 | . | TGCGCCAGCAGCGCGGGACAGCCCCAAGAGACCCAGTACTTC | CASSAGQPQETQYF
. | TRBJ1-1 | TRBV2 | . | TGTGCCAGCACGGGCAGTGGATCCACTGAAGCTTTCTTT | CASTGSGSTEAFF
. | TRBJ2-7 | TRBV10-3 | . | TGTGCCATCAGAGGACCGGGGGACGAGCAGTACTTC | CAIRGPGDEQYF
. | TRBJ2-7 | TRBV7-3 | . | TGTGCCAGCAGCTTATTGGGGGGTGATGTTGAGCAGTACTTC | CASSLLGGDVEQYF
few | TRBJ1-3 | TRBV6-2/TRBV6-3 | . | TGTGCCAGCAGTTACGAGTTGGGCACCGTCGGAGCGGGAAACACCATATATTTT | CASSYELGTVGAGNTIYF
few | TRBJ2-3 | TRBV20-1 | TRBD2 | TGCAGTGCTAGTCGGAATAGCGGGACCTCCACAGATACGCAGTATTTT | CSASRNSGTSTDTQYF